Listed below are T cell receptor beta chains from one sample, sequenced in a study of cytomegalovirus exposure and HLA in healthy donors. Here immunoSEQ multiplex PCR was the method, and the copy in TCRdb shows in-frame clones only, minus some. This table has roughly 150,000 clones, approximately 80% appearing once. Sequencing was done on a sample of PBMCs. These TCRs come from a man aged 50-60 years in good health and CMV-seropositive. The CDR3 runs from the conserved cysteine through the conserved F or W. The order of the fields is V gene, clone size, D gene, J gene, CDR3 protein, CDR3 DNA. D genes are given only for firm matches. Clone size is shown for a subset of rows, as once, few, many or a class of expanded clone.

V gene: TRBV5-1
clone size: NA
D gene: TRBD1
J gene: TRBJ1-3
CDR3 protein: CASSLAGQVDTIYF
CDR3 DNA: TGCGCCAGCAGCTTGGCCGGACAGGTAGACACCATATATTTT

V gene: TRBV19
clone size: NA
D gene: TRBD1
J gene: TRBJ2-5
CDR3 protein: CASSTWTGLRETQYF
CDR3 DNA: TGTGCCAGTAGTACATGGACAGGCTTGAGAGAGACCCAGTACTTC

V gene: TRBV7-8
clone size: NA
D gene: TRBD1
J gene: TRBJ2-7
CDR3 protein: CASSASGQSYEQYF
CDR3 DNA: TGTGCCAGCAGCGCTTCGGGACAGTCCTACGAGCAGTACTTC

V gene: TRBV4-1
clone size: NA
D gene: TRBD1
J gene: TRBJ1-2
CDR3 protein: CASSHAGTGVFGYTF
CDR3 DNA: TGCGCCAGCAGCCATGCCGGGACAGGGGTTTTTGGCTACACCTTC

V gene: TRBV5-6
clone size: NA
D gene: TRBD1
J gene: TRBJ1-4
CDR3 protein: CASSPEGTGRLGEKLFF
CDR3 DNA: TGTGCCAGCAGCCCGGAAGGGACAGGGCGTCTTGGAGAAAAACTGTTTTTT

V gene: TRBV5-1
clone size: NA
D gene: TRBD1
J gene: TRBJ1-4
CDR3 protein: CASSLRHPGQTNEKLFF
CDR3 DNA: TGCGCCAGCAGCTTGAGGCATCCGGGACAGACAAATGAAAAACTGTTTTTT

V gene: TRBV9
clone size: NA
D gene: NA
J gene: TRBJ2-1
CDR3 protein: CASSAGTPNEQFF
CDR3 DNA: TGTGCCAGCAGCGCCGGGACTCCCAATGAGCAGTTCTTC

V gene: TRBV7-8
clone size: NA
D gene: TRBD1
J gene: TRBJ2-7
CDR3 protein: CASSLVVTGDQYF
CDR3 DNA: TGTGCCAGCAGCTTAGTGGTGACAGGGGATCAGTACTTC

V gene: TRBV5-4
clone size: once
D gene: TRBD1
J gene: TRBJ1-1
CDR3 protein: CASSLDQGGTEAFF
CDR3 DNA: TGTGCCAGCAGCTTGGATCAGGGGGGTACTGAAGCTTTCTTT

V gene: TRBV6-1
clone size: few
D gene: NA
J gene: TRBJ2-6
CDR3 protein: CASSTGPGANVLTF
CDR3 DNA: TGTGCCAGCAGCACAGGGCCTGGGGCCAACGTCCTGACTTTC